This is a list of T cell receptor beta chains from one sample in a study of blood T cell repertoires in COVID-19. Data came from immunoSEQ multiplex PCR; TCRdb stores just in-frame clones and leaves some out. Of about 130,000 clones detected, around nine tenths appear once; the ten largest clones hold about 2.5%. Sequencing input: PBMCs or T cells enriched from blood (not recorded which). Receptor source: a woman aged 50 to 60 who had recovered from COVID-19. The CDR3 runs from the conserved cysteine through the conserved F or W. The D gene is left open where the match is weak. Not every row has a clone size; where given, it reads once, few, many or a size class.

.	11	TRBJ2-7	.	TRBV29-1	TGCAGCGTTGAAGTGTCCTTTCAGCAGTACTTC	CSVEVSFQQYF
.	18	TRBJ1-6	.	TRBV5-6	TGTGCCAGCAGCCGACGACCAGTAGGACTTTCCTATAATTCACCCCTCCACTTT	CASSRRPVGLSYNSPLHF
once	14	TRBJ1-2	.	TRBV6-1	TGTGCCAGCAGTGAAAGTCAGGCGTACTATGGCTACACCTTC	CASSESQAYYGYTF
.	16	TRBJ2-3	.	TRBV7-9	TGTGCCAGCAGAAAATGGGGGGGCGAAGACACAGATACGCAGTATTTT	CASRKWGGEDTDTQYF
.	16	TRBJ1-2	TRBD1	TRBV6-6	TGTGCCAGCAGTTACGACAGGGGGGGGAGCAGGAATGGCTACACCTTC	CASSYDRGGSRNGYTF
.	15	TRBJ1-6	.	TRBV6-5	TGTGCCAGCAGTATGAGGACAGCGAATAATTCACCCCTCCACTTT	CASSMRTANNSPLHF
.	11	TRBJ1-1	.	TRBV6-5	TGTGCCAGCATCGGAGACACTGAAGCTTTCTTT	CASIGDTEAFF
.	15	TRBJ2-2	.	TRBV3-1/TRBV3-2	TGTGCCAGCAGGCTTGAGGGCAGCAAGGCCGGGGAGCTGTTTTTT	CASRLEGSKAGELFF
.	13	TRBJ2-1	.	TRBV10-2	TGCGCCAGCACAGGGGGACTTGGCAATGAGCAGTTCTTC	CASTGGLGNEQFF
once	14	TRBJ1-4	.	TRBV4-3	TGCGCCAGCAGCCAGATCGGTGAGGCTGAAAAACTGTTTTTT	CASSQIGEAEKLFF
.	14	TRBJ1-1	.	TRBV27	TGTGCCAGGAGGCGCCCCGACAGGAACACTGAAGCTTTCTTT	CARRRPDRNTEAFF